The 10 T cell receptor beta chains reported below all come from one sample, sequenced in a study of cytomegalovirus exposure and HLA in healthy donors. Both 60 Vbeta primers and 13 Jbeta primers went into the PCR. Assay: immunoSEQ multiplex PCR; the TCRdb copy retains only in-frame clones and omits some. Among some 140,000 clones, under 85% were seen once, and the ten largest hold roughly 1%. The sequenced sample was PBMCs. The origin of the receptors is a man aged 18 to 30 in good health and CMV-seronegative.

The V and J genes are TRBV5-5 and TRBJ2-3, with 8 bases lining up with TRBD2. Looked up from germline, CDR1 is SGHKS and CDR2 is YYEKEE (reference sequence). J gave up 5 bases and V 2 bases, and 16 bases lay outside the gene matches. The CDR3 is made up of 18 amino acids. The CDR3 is CASSFIITGGLFGDTQYF. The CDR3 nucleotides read TGTGCCAGCAGCTTTATCATAACGGGGGGGCTCTTCGGAGATACGCAGTATTTT. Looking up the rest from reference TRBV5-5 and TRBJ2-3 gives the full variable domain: DAGVTQSPTHLIKTRGQQVTLRCSPISGHKSVSWYQQVLGQGPQFIFQYYEKEERGRGNFPDRFSARQFPNYSSELNVNALLLGDSALYLCASSFIITGGLFGDTQYFGPGTRLTVL.

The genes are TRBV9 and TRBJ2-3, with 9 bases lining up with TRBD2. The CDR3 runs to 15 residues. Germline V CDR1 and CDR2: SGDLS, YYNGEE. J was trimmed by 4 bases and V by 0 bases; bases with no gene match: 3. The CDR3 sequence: CASSVAWTSADTQYF. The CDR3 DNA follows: TGTGCCAGCAGCGTAGCTTGGACTAGCGCAGATACGCAGTATTTT.

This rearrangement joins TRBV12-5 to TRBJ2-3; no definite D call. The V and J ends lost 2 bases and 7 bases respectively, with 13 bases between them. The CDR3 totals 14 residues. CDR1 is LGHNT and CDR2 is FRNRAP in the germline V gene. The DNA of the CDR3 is TGTGCTAGTGGTTTGATTCCGACGGAGAATACGCAGTATTTT. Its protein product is CASGLIPTENTQYF.

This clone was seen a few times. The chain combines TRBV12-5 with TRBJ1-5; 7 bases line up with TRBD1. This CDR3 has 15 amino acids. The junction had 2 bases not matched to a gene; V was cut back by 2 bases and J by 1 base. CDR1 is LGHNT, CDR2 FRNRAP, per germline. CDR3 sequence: CASGLRDRSNQPQHF. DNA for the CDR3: TGTGCTAGTGGTTTGAGGGACAGAAGCAATCAGCCCCAGCATTTT.

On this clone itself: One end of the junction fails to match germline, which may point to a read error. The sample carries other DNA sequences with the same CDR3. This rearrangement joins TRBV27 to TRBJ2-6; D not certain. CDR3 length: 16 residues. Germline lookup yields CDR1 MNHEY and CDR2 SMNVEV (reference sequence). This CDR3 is CASSFGRTSGANVLTF. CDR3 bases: TGCGCCAGCAGTTTCGGTCGTACCTCTGGGGCCAACGTCCTGACTTTC.

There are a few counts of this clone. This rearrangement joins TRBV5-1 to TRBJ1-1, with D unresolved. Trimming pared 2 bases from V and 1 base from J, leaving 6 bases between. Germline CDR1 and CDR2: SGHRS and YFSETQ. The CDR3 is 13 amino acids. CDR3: CASSFSGNTEAFF. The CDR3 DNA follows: TGCGCCAGCAGCTTTTCAGGGAACACTGAAGCTTTCTTT.

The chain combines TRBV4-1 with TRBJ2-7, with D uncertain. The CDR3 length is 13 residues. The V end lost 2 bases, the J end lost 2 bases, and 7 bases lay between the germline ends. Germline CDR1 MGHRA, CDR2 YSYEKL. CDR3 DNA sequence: TGCGCCAGCAGCCAACGGTCGGCCTACGAGCAGTACTTC. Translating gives CASSQRSAYEQYF.

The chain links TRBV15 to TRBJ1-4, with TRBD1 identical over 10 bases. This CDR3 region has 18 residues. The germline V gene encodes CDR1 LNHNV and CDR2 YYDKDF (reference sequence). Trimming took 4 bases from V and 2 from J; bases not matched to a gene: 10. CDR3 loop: CATSTNRQGAVTNEKLFF. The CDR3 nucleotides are TGTGCCACCAGCACCAATCGACAGGGGGCAGTGACTAATGAAAAACTGTTTTTT.

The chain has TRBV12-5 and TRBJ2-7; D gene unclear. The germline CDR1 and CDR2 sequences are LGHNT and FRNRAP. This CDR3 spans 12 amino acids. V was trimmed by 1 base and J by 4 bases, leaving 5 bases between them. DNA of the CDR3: TGTGCTAGTGGTTTGGACCGGTACGAGCAGTACTTC. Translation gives CASGLDRYEQYF. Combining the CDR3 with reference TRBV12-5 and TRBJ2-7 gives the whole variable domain DARVTQTPRHKVTEMGQEVTMRCQPILGHNTVFWYRQTMMQGLELLAYFRNRAPLDDSGMPKDRFSAEMPDATLATLKIQPSEPRDSAVYFCASGLDRYEQYFGPGTRLTVT.

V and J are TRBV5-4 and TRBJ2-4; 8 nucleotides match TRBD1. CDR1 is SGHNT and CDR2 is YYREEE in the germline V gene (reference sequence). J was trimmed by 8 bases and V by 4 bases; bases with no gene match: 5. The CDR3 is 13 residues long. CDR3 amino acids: CASSTGQGDIQYF. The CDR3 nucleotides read TGTGCCAGCAGCACCGGACAGGGAGACATTCAGTACTTC.